These 2 T cell receptor beta chains share one sample of origin, sequenced in a study of blood T cells in healthy people across ages. A second roughly 6 to 12 cycle PCR used barcoded and J-beta primers. TCRdb itself ran the 5' RACE reads through MiXCR, one entry per CDR3 protein. The repertoire holds roughly 1,700,000 distinct CDR3 sequences, with roughly 27% as singletons. Material for sequencing was blood. The receptors here all came from a young woman in good health.

The table lists this clonotype with a few counts. The chain couples TRBV6-2 or TRBV6-3 to TRBJ2-1; 13 nucleotides line up with TRBD2. CDR1 and CDR2 (germline): MNHEY, SVGEGT. With 10 bases clipped from V and 4 bases from J, the junction kept 10 bases outside the gene matches. This CDR3 has 16 amino acids. The DNA of the CDR3 is TGTGCCACCAAACGGGGGACTAGCGGGGTTTACAATGAGCAGTTCTTC. This translates into CATKRGTSGVYNEQFF.

This clonotype was seen only a few times. The junction departs from germline at one end; a sequencing error may be responsible. The genes are TRBV6-5 and TRBJ1-4; D unclear. The CDR3 spans 14 residues. The germline V gene encodes CDR1 MNHEY and CDR2 SVGAGI. CDR3 nucleotide sequence: TGTGCCAGCAGTCGGACGTCAACTAATGAAAGACTGTTTTTT. This encodes CASSRTSTNERLFF.